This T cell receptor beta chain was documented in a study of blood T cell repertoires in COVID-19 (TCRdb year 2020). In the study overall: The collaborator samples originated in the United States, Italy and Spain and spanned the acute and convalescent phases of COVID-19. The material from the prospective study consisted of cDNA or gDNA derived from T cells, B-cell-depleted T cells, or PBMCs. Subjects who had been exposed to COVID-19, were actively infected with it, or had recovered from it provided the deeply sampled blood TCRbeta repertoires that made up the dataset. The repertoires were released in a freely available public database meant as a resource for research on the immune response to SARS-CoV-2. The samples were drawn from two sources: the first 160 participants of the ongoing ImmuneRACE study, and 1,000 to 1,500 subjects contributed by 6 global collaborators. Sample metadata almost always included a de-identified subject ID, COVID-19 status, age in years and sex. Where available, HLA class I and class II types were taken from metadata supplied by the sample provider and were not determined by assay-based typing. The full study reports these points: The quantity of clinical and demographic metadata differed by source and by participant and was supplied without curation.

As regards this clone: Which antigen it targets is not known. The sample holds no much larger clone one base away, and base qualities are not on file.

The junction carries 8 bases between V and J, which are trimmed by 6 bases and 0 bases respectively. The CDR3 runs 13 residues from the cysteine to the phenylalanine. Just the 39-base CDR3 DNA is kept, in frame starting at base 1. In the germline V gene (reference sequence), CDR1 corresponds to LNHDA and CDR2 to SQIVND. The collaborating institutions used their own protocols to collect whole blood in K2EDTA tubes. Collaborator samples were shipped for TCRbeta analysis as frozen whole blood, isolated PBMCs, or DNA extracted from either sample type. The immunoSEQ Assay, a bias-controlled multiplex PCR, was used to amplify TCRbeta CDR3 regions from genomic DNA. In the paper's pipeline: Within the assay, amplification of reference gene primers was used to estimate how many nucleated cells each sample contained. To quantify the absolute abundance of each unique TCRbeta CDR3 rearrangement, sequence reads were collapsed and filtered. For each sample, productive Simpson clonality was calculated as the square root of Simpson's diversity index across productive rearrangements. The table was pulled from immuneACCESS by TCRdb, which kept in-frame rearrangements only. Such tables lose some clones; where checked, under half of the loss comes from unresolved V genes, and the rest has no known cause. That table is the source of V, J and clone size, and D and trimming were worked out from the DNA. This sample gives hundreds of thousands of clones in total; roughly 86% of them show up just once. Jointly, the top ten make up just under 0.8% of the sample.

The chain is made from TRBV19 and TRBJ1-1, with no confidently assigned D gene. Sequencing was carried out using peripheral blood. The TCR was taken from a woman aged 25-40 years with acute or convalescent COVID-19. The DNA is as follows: TGTGCCAGTAGGGAGGAGATGAACACTGAAGCTTTCTTT. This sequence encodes CASREEMNTEAFF. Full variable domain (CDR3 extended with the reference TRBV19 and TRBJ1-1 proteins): DGGITQSPKYLFRKEGQNVTLSCEQNLNHDAMYWYRQDPGQGLRLIYYSQIVNDFQKGDIAEGYSVSREKKESFPLTVTSAQKNPTAFYLCASREEMNTEAFFGQGTRLTVV.